The source of this T cell receptor (beta chain) is a study of T cell repertoires in cytomegalovirus infection. Study details: Both recently identified HLA-C-restricted and well-studied HLA-B-restricted CMV epitopes were used in the study. Carrying CMV and the relevant HLA type showed in public TCR beta signatures. Points from the study as a whole: In two of eight donors, the top clonotype was HLA-C-restricted CMV-specific.

The CDR3 totals 14 residues. Deletions cut 5 bases from V and 6 bases from J, with 13 bases between. Germline CDR1 MDHEN, CDR2 SYDVKM. This clonotype was seen a few times. Antigen specificity is unknown. From the reads, TCRdb called clonotypes with MiXCR, one entry per CDR3 protein. The sample contains around 900,000 distinct CDR3 sequences, 30% to 40% of which appear only once. The chain carries TRBV28 and TRBJ2-2, with a weak D call TRBD2 (5 bases). This TCR derives from a human donor in good health (CMV status not recorded). Some clones in this sample may be carry-over from other donors' samples. The sample in question was cultured CD8+ T cells from PBMCs, obtained from culture after CMV antigen stimulation. CDR3 in amino acids: CASSPGRAAGELFF. CDR3 DNA: TGTGCCAGCAGTCCGGGAAGAGCTGCCGGGGAGCTGTTTTTT. Full variable domain (outside the CDR3, taken from reference TRBV28 and TRBJ2-2): DVKVTQSSRYLVKRTGEKVFLECVQDMDHENMFWYRQDPGLGLRLIYFSYDVKMKEKGDIPEGYSVSREKKERFSLILESASTNQTSMYLCASSPGRAAGELFFGEGSRLTVL.